A selection of T cell receptor beta chains follows, all from one sample in a study of human T cells and chemical hapten exposure. TCRdb analysed the 5' RACE reads with MiXCR anew, one entry per CDR3 protein. Counted here are some 150,000 distinct CDR3 sequences, over 3.5% occurring once; the ten biggest clones make up over 1.2%. Receptors were obtained from a female donor in good health. CDR3s include the opening cysteine and the closing phenylalanine or tryptophan. Fields, in order: D gene, V gene, clone size, J gene, CDR3 protein, CDR3 DNA. The D gene is left open where the match is weak. The size entry is marked missing in some rows and otherwise reads once, few, many or a size class.

>.|TRBV7-2|many|TRBJ2-3
CASSLDSLVSKPRF
TGTGCCAGCAGCTTAGATTCCCTGGTCTCGAAGCCGCGTTTT
>TRBD1|TRBV4-2|many|TRBJ1-2
CASSQEATGGNYGYTF
TGTGCCAGCAGCCAAGAGGCCACAGGGGGCAACTATGGCTACACCTTC
>TRBD1|TRBV18|many|TRBJ1-1
CASSQDRVVTEAFF
TGTGCCAGCTCACAAGACAGGGTAGTAACTGAAGCTTTCTTT
>.|TRBV4-1|many|TRBJ2-7
CASSQAQAYEQYF
TGCGCCAGCAGCCAAGCACAGGCCTACGAGCAGTACTTC
>TRBD2|TRBV7-2|many|TRBJ2-7
CASSLGSSGGLYEQYF
TGTGCCAGCAGCTTAGGGAGTAGCGGGGGCCTCTACGAGCAGTACTTC
>TRBD1|TRBV2|few|TRBJ1-2
CASSYLDREGGYTF
TGTGCCAGCAGTTACCTAGACAGGGAGGGTGGCTACACCTTC
>.|TRBV4-3|many|TRBJ1-6
CASSQGGQGPINSPLHF
TGCGCCAGCAGCCAAGGGGGGCAGGGGCCAATTAATTCACCCCTCCACTTT
>TRBD2|TRBV15|many|TRBJ2-3
CATSKDGFSGGTDTQYF
TGTGCCACCAGCAAAGACGGATTTAGCGGGGGGACAGATACGCAGTATTTT
>.|TRBV3-1|many|TRBJ1-1
CASSQFTEQAFF
TGTGCCAGCAGCCAATTCACCGAGCAAGCTTTCTTT
>.|TRBV12-3/TRBV12-4|many|TRBJ1-1
CASSLRLGGGNTEAFF
TGTGCCAGCAGTTTAAGATTAGGAGGTGGGAACACTGAAGCTTTCTTT
>.|TRBV15|many|TRBJ1-1
CATSRTDNTEAFF
TGTGCCACCAGCAGGACAGATAACACTGAAGCTTTCTTT
>.|TRBV4-1|many|TRBJ1-3
CASSQASLEQPRSGNTIYF
TGCGCCAGCAGCCAAGCGAGTTTGGAGCAGCCCCGTAGTGGAAACACCATATATTTT
>TRBD1|TRBV7-2|many|TRBJ1-3
CASSFWGQSSGNTIYF
TGTGCCAGCAGCTTCTGGGGACAGAGCTCTGGAAACACCATATATTTT
>.|TRBV19|many|TRBJ1-1
CASSIRRDTEAFF
TGTGCCAGTAGTATTCGGCGGGACACTGAAGCTTTCTTT
>.|TRBV7-9|many|TRBJ2-1
CASSLGRDASSYNEQFF
TGTGCCAGCAGCTTAGGCCGAGACGCCAGCTCCTACAATGAGCAGTTCTTC
>.|TRBV27|many|TRBJ2-3
CASSSLPPTGFDTQYF
TGTGCCAGCAGTTCCCTCCCTCCAACAGGGTTTGATACGCAGTATTTT
>TRBD1|TRBV6-5|many|TRBJ2-7
CASSRTGDHEQYF
TGTGCCAGCAGCAGGACAGGGGACCACGAGCAGTACTTC
>.|TRBV6-2/TRBV6-3|many|TRBJ1-1
CASSYGAFWKNTEAFF
TGTGCCAGCAGTTACGGCGCCTTTTGGAAGAACACTGAAGCTTTCTTT
>.|TRBV12-3/TRBV12-4|many|TRBJ2-6
CASRLASGANVLTF
TGTGCCAGCAGGCTAGCGAGCGGGGCCAACGTCCTGACTTTC
>.|TRBV7-9|.|TRBJ2-5
CASSFTRDQYF
TGTGCCAGCAGCTTTACCCGTGACCAGTACTTC
>TRBD1|TRBV28|many|TRBJ2-7
CASSFADRDEQYF
TGTGCCAGCAGTTTTGCGGACAGGGACGAGCAGTACTTC
>.|TRBV3-1|many|TRBJ1-2
CASSRGTPEGYTF
TGTGCCAGCAGCCGGGGGACCCCAGAAGGCTACACCTTC
>.|TRBV7-9|many|TRBJ1-2
CASSLVTSNYGYTF
TGTGCCAGCAGCTTAGTCACCAGCAACTATGGCTACACCTTC
>.|TRBV3-1|many|TRBJ1-3
CASSQGGSGNTIYF
TGTGCCAGCAGCCAAGGAGGTTCCGGAAACACCATATATTTT
>.|TRBV11-2|few|TRBJ2-7
CASSLVYSPYEQYF
TGTGCCAGCAGCTTAGTGTACAGTCCCTACGAGCAGTACTTC
>.|TRBV6-2/TRBV6-3|.|TRBJ1-4
CASSYSWSARDGKLFF
TGTGCCAGCAGTTACTCGTGGTCAGCTCGGGACGGAAAACTGTTTTTT
>.|TRBV4-2|many|TRBJ2-7
CASSQIGRAYEQYF
TGTGCCAGCAGCCAAATAGGACGAGCCTACGAGCAGTACTTC
>.|TRBV7-9|many|TRBJ1-3
CASSLAFGSGNTIYF
TGTGCCAGCAGCTTAGCGTTCGGCTCTGGAAACACCATATATTTT
>.|TRBV5-1|many|TRBJ2-3
CASSLRGITSTDTQYF
TGCGCCAGCAGCTTGCGAGGAATTACTAGCACAGATACGCAGTATTTT
>TRBD1|TRBV12-3/TRBV12-4|many|TRBJ1-3
CASRPGQGYSGNTIYF
TGTGCCAGCAGACCAGGACAGGGGTACTCTGGAAACACCATATATTTT
>.|TRBV6-6|many|TRBJ1-1
CASQTLNTEAFF
TGTGCCAGCCAGACACTGAACACTGAAGCTTTCTTT
>.|TRBV7-2|few|TRBJ2-3
CASSLSGHGTDTQYF
TGTGCCAGCAGCTTAAGTGGCCACGGCACAGATACGCAGTATTTT
>TRBD2|TRBV9|.|TRBJ2-7
CASSVEAGVQYF
TGTGCCAGCAGCGTAGAGGCGGGGGTGCAGTACTTC
>.|TRBV7-2|few|TRBJ2-1
CASSLARQTRTGEQFF
TGTGCCAGCAGCTTAGCGCGTCAGACTCGGACCGGCGAGCAGTTCTTC
>TRBD2|TRBV7-2|many|TRBJ2-5
CASSPRTSGVETQYF
TGTGCCAGCAGCCCCCGGACTAGCGGGGTAGAGACCCAGTACTTC
>TRBD1|TRBV18|few|TRBJ1-1
CASSLDRVLPEAFF
TGTGCCAGCTCGCTCGACAGGGTGCTCCCTGAAGCTTTCTTT
>.|TRBV20-1|few|TRBJ1-1
CSARDRSNTEAFF
TGCAGTGCTAGAGATCGCTCGAACACTGAAGCTTTCTTT
>.|TRBV4-2|many|TRBJ2-1
CASSQDGGGTYNEQFF
TGTGCCAGCAGCCAAGATGGAGGGGGAACCTACAATGAGCAGTTCTTC
>TRBD1|TRBV7-9|many|TRBJ2-6
CASNRDRVFAGANVLTF
TGTGCCAGCAACCGGGACAGGGTATTTGCTGGGGCCAACGTCCTGACTTTC
>.|TRBV20-1|many|TRBJ2-6
CSARGPRRASGANVLTF
TGCAGTGCTAGAGGTCCCAGGAGGGCCTCTGGGGCCAACGTCCTGACTTTC
>.|TRBV27|few|TRBJ1-6
CASSATGLSNSPLHF
TGTGCCAGCAGTGCCACAGGGCTGAGTAATTCACCCCTCCACTTT
>TRBD1|TRBV28|many|TRBJ2-5
CASNERGRETQYF
TGTGCCAGCAATGAGAGGGGGCGAGAGACCCAGTACTTC
>.|TRBV28|many|TRBJ2-1
CASSPSLGVDEQFF
TGTGCCAGCAGTCCCTCCCTGGGTGTGGATGAGCAGTTCTTC
>.|TRBV5-6|many|TRBJ1-1
CASSLPVPSAEAFF
TGTGCCAGCAGCTTGCCGGTACCTAGCGCTGAAGCTTTCTTT
>TRBD2|TRBV20-1|many|TRBJ2-1
CSARGLGEYNEQFF
TGCAGTGCCAGGGGACTAGGAGAGTACAATGAGCAGTTCTTC
>.|TRBV27|few|TRBJ2-2
CASSPKTVGELFF
TGTGCCAGCAGTCCAAAAACCGTCGGGGAGCTGTTTTTT
>.|TRBV6-5|.|TRBJ2-7
CASSYGISGYEQYF
TGTGCCAGCAGTTATGGGATTTCGGGCTACGAGCAGTACTTC
>.|TRBV19|many|TRBJ2-1
CASIGHRNSYNEQFF
TGTGCCAGTATAGGTCATCGCAACTCCTACAATGAGCAGTTCTTC
>.|TRBV20-1|many|TRBJ2-7
CSARSDYSRPEQYF
TGCAGTGCTAGATCGGACTATTCCCGCCCCGAGCAGTACTTC
>.|TRBV7-9|many|TRBJ2-5
CASSLDGGFMYPQETQYF
TGTGCCAGCAGCTTAGATGGGGGGTTCATGTATCCCCAAGAGACCCAGTACTTC
>TRBD2|TRBV5-1|many|TRBJ2-3
CASSSLGIQRESTDTQYF
TGCGCCAGCTCATCCCTGGGGATTCAGCGGGAAAGCACAGATACGCAGTATTTT
>.|TRBV5-1|many|TRBJ2-7
CASSPVGALLGEQYF
TGCGCCAGCAGCCCGGTTGGGGCCCTCCTGGGGGAGCAGTACTTC
>.|TRBV7-9|many|TRBJ2-6
CASSLARRGLTVSGANVLTF
TGTGCCAGCAGCTTAGCGCGCAGAGGGTTAACCGTCTCTGGGGCCAACGTCCTGACTTTC
>.|TRBV5-6|many|TRBJ1-1
CASSSVDDTEAFF
TGTGCCAGCAGCTCCGTGGACGACACTGAAGCTTTCTTT
>.|TRBV7-9|many|TRBJ1-1
CATRPGAWDTEAFF
TGTGCCACCAGACCGGGGGCATGGGACACTGAAGCTTTCTTT
>.|TRBV20-1|many|TRBJ2-6
CSARENTGFGANVLTF
TGCAGTGCTAGGGAGAACACAGGGTTCGGGGCCAACGTCCTGACTTTC
>TRBD2|TRBV20-1|many|TRBJ2-3
CSAKTYSSGSGGGTDTQYF
TGCAGTGCTAAAACATACTCCTCCGGTAGCGGGGGGGGCACAGATACGCAGTATTTT
>TRBD2|TRBV12-3/TRBV12-4|many|TRBJ2-3
CASSSGSSTDTQYF
TGTGCCAGCTCTAGCGGATCTAGCACAGATACGCAGTATTTT
>.|TRBV5-1|.|TRBJ2-5
CASSSQGETQYF
TGCGCCAGCAGTTCCCAGGGAGAGACCCAGTACTTC